What follows are 14 T cell receptor beta chains derived from one specimen sequenced in a study of cytomegalovirus exposure and HLA in healthy donors. A multiplex PCR was run with 60 Vbeta primers and 13 Jbeta primers. The table came from immunoSEQ multiplex PCR; TCRdb's copy has only in-frame clones and leaves some out. The sample records 150,000 or so clones, 60% to 80% being singletons. The sequencing input was PBMCs. The receptors stem from a male donor in good health and CMV-seronegative.

Only a few counts were recorded for this clone. The chain has TRBV28 and TRBJ1-1, with 8 bases lining up with TRBD1. This CDR3 contains 14 residues. The junction had 7 bases not matched to a gene; V was cut back by 6 bases and J by 4 bases. In germline, CDR1 is MDHEN, CDR2 SYDVKM. The CDR3 sequence is CASSPDRDVTEAFF. CDR3 sequence (DNA): TGTGCCAGCAGCCCGGACAGGGACGTCACTGAAGCTTTCTTT.

The chain combines TRBV27 with TRBJ2-7, with TRBD2 matching 14 bases. The CDR3 length is 16 residues. Germline V gives CDR1 MNHEY, CDR2 SMNVEV (reference sequence). Unmatched junction bases numbered 8, after V lost 4 bases and J lost 6 bases. CDR3 protein: CASSSRGTSGSSEQYF. The CDR3, as DNA: TGTGCCAGCAGTTCACGAGGGACTAGCGGGAGCTCCGAGCAGTACTTC.

This sequence joins TRBV4-1 and TRBJ1-5, with D tentatively TRBD1 (5 bases). Germline loops: CDR1 MGHRA, CDR2 YSYEKL. This CDR3 contains 14 residues. V lost 1 base and J 9 bases, leaving 13 bases between the germline ends. The CDR3 loop reads CASSQVGDPAPQHF. CDR3 DNA: TGCGCCAGCAGCCAAGTAGGGGATCCCGCGCCCCAGCATTTT.

The CDR3 DNA reads as TGTGCCGAAAACAGGGGCCGCGTAGCCTACGAGCAGTACTTC. It translates to CAENRGRVAYEQYF. The gene calls are TRBV6-5 and TRBJ2-7, with TRBD1 matching over 7 bases. Per germline, CDR1 MNHEY and CDR2 SVGAGI. This CDR3 is 14 amino acids long. V trimming: 11 bases; J trimming: 2 bases; junction bases outside the gene matches: 12.

V and J are TRBV18 and TRBJ1-4, with D perhaps TRBD1 (5 bases). The germline gives CDR1 KGHSH, CDR2 LQKENI. The CDR3 contains 15 residues. Trimming removed 6 bases from V and 8 bases from J, with 19 bases in between. CDR3 region: CASSPQTRASEKLFF. The CDR3, as DNA: TGTGCCAGCTCCCCTCAAACCAGGGCATCCGAAAAACTGTTTTTT.

The genes are TRBV30 and TRBJ1-1; TRBD1 aligns across 8 bases. The CDR3 contains 16 residues. J lost 4 bases, V lost 0 bases, and 10 bases had no gene match. Germline V gene data show CDR1 as GTSNPN and CDR2 as SVGIG (reference sequence). The DNA of the CDR3 is TGTGCCTGGAGTGTACCCCCAGGGGGCCGGGTCACTGAAGCTTTCTTT. Translating gives CAWSVPPGGRVTEAFF. Combining the CDR3 with reference TRBV30 and TRBJ1-1 gives the whole variable domain SQTIHQWPATLVQPVGSPLSLECTVEGTSNPNLYWYRQAAGRGLQLLFYSVGIGQISSEVPQNLSASRPQDRQFILSSKKLLLSDSGFYLCAWSVPPGGRVTEAFFGQGTRLTVV.

This sequence joins TRBV21-1 and TRBJ2-1; no check of the table's D call, TRBD1, against the DNA was made. TRBV21-1 is labeled a pseudogene. This CDR3 contains 11 residues. The CDR3 region is CASSPGREKFF. DNA of the CDR3: TGTGCCAGCAGCCCAGGCAGGGAAAAGTTCTTC.

CDR3 sequence (DNA): TGCGCCAGCAGCCAAGAAGCAGACACCTACTACGAGCAGTACTTC. Amino acid sequence: CASSQEADTYYEQYF. The genes are TRBV4-3 and TRBJ2-7; D gene ambiguous. CDR1 is LGHNA, CDR2 YSLEER, per germline. This CDR3 is built from 15 residues. V lost 0 bases, J lost 3 bases, and 12 bases lay in between.

This clone showed up just once. The chain links TRBV7-9 to TRBJ1-6; perhaps TRBD1 as D (5 bases). Per germline, CDR1 SEHNR and CDR2 FQNEAQ (reference sequence). V lost 1 base, J lost 8 bases, and 15 bases lay in between. The CDR3 consists of 16 residues. Here the CDR3 reads CASSLVGRGGHSPLHF. The CDR3 nucleotides are TGTGCCAGCAGCTTAGTGGGTCGCGGGGGACATTCACCCCTCCACTTT.

This clone was seen a handful of times. The chain couples TRBV9 to TRBJ1-2, with 7 bases aligning to TRBD1. Germline assignment: CDR1 SGDLS and CDR2 YYNGEE. The trim removed 0 bases at V and 4 bases at J, leaving 12 bases unmatched. This CDR3 has 17 residues. Written as DNA, the CDR3 is TGTGCCAGCAGCGTAGTTGGGGACAGCCCTCGGGGCTATGGCTACACCTTC. Its translation is CASSVVGDSPRGYGYTF.

The rearrangement uses TRBV7-9 and TRBJ1-2; a weak D match, TRBD1 (5 bases). With 5 bases removed from V and 2 bases from J, the gap between germline ends came to 12 bases. Per the germline V gene, CDR1 is SEHNR and CDR2 is FQNEAQ (reference sequence). The CDR3 is 14 residues long. Here the CDR3 reads CASSRDSRNYGYTF. The CDR3 DNA reads as TGTGCCAGCAGCCGCGACAGCCGAAACTATGGCTACACCTTC.

Details on this clone: The sample contains more than one DNA sequence encoding this CDR3. CDR3 loop: CASSISGGGNQPQHF. The DNA for the CDR3 is TGTGCCAGTAGTATCTCGGGGGGCGGCAATCAGCCCCAGCATTTT. The chain is built from TRBV19 and TRBJ1-5, with a weak D call TRBD1 (6 bases). Trimming removed 3 bases at V and 2 bases at J, with 11 bases between. CDR3 length: 15 residues. In germline, CDR1 is LNHDA, CDR2 SQIVND (reference sequence). Combining the CDR3 with reference TRBV19 and TRBJ1-5 gives the whole variable domain DGGITQSPKYLFRKEGQNVTLSCEQNLNHDAMYWYRQDPGQGLRLIYYSQIVNDFQKGDIAEGYSVSREKKESFPLTVTSAQKNPTAFYLCASSISGGGNQPQHFGDGTRLSIL.

The chain uses TRBV25-1 and TRBJ2-2; no clear D. This CDR3 spans 13 amino acids. CDR1 is MGHDK and CDR2 is SYGVNS in the germline V gene. The V and J ends lost 4 bases and 4 bases respectively, with 7 bases between them. CDR3 sequence (DNA): TGTGCCAGCAGTGGACCGGGCACCGGGGAGCTGTTTTTT. It codes for CASSGPGTGELFF.

The chain joins TRBV27 to TRBJ2-7; no reliable D call. The CDR3 totals 14 residues. V shed 5 bases and J shed 1 base, with 12 bases lying between them. Per the germline V gene, CDR1 is MNHEY and CDR2 is SMNVEV (reference sequence). CDR3: CASSRPGSSYEQYF. In DNA form, the CDR3 reads TGTGCCAGCAGTAGGCCAGGATCTTCCTACGAGCAGTACTTC.